The 30 T cell receptor beta chains reported below all come from one sample, sequenced in a study of identical twins. TCRdb re-analysed the 5' RACE reads in MiXCR, keeping a single row per CDR3 protein. The data show 430,000 or so distinct CDR3 sequences, with more than 20% seen just once and around 3% held by the top ten. Separately, the same data were catalogued under a study of T cells expressing NK-cell markers.

The sequencing input was CD4+ T cells sorted from blood. The receptors originated from a woman younger than 30 in good health.

V is TRBV20-1 and J is TRBJ2-3, with D possibly TRBD1 on 5 matching bases. The V end was cut by 5 bases, the J end by 3 bases, with 18 bases between. CDR1 is DFQATT and CDR2 is SNEGSKA in the germline V gene (reference sequence). The CDR3 sequence is 15 residues long. CDR3 residues: CSASGRGGGTDTQYF. CDR3 bases: TGCAGTGCTTCTGGAAGGGGCGGCGGAACAGATACGCAGTATTTT.

This clonotype has only a few counts. The chain has TRBV20-1 and TRBJ2-3; the match to TRBD2 covers 8 bases. The CDR3 totals 16 residues. Germline-derived CDR1 and CDR2 are DFQATT and SNEGSKA (reference sequence). V dropped 0 bases and J dropped 6; count of bases not matched to a gene: 11. The CDR3 spells CSARDGAGGWRDTQYF. DNA for the CDR3: TGCAGTGCTAGAGATGGGGCGGGAGGCTGGAGGGATACGCAGTATTTT.

There are a few counts of this clonotype. V is TRBV7-2 and J is TRBJ2-1, with D perhaps TRBD2 (6 bases). Looked up from germline, CDR1 is SGHTA and CDR2 is FQGNSA. The CDR3 totals 12 residues. V lost 6 bases to trimming and J lost 10 bases, with 13 bases between them. The CDR3 is CASSPGLREQFF. The CDR3 nucleotides read TGTGCCAGCAGTCCGGGACTCCGCGAGCAGTTCTTC.

The J gene is TRBJ1-4, the V gene TRBV6-1, with TRBD1 matching over 8 bases. The J segment lost 3 bases and the V segment lost 5 bases, leaving 5 bases of the junction unmatched. CDR1 is MNHNS and CDR2 is SASEGT in the germline V gene. The CDR3 consists of 15 residues. The CDR3, as DNA: TGTGCCAGCAGTCGGGGGACAGGCCCTAATGAAAAACTGTTTTTT. Protein: CASSRGTGPNEKLFF.

The chain links TRBV12-3 or TRBV12-4 to TRBJ1-5; unclear D gene. Trimming removed 3 bases at V and 4 bases at J, with 13 bases between. This CDR3 is built from 15 residues. For the CDR3, the DNA is TGTGCCAGCAGTTTCAGGTCGGGAGGGAATCAGCCCCAGCATTTT. It yields the protein CASSFRSGGNQPQHF.

V is TRBV12-3 or TRBV12-4 and J is TRBJ1-1; tentative D call: TRBD1 (5 bases). V lost 7 bases, J lost 6 bases, and 15 bases lay in between. The CDR3 runs to 13 residues. The CDR3 spells CASTPQGSAEAFF. Here the CDR3 DNA reads TGTGCCAGCACCCCCCAGGGCTCTGCTGAAGCTTTCTTT.

About this clonotype itself: Germline and junction disagree at one end, which may indicate a read error. The rearrangement uses TRBV7-9 and TRBJ2-1; 9 positions agree with TRBD2. The CDR3 is 16 amino acids. Germline values: CDR1 SEHNR, CDR2 FQNEAQ (reference sequence). The CDR3 DNA reads TGTGCCAGCAGCTTAGCGCGAGGCGGGGGGGACAAAGAGCAGTTCTTC. Translating gives CASSLARGGGDKEQFF.

The chain couples TRBV12-3 or TRBV12-4 to TRBJ1-5; D may be TRBD1 (6 bases). The CDR3 has 15 residues. V shed 3 bases and J shed 5 bases, with 14 bases lying between them. DNA for the CDR3: TGTGCCAGCAGTTTTACGGGGGCGGGTTATCAGCCCCAGCATTTT. Translation gives CASSFTGAGYQPQHF.

This clonotype was seen just once. This chain links TRBV27 with TRBJ2-1, with 8 positions matching TRBD2. The CDR3 sequence is 15 residues long. V lost 4 bases, J lost 5 bases, and 7 bases stayed unmatched. CDR1 and CDR2 from the germline V gene are MNHEY and SMNVEV (reference sequence). The CDR3: CASSSGTRTNNEQFF. The CDR3 nucleotides are TGTGCCAGCAGTTCCGGGACTAGAACCAACAATGAGCAGTTCTTC.

This clonotype was found a few times. The genes are TRBV5-1 and TRBJ2-5; D gene ambiguous. This CDR3 is built from 14 residues. Germline CDR1 and CDR2: SGHRS and YFSETQ. The germline V and J ends were trimmed by 4 bases and 1 base, with 11 bases remaining between them. CDR3 loop: CASSLRVLQETQYF. The CDR3 DNA is TGCGCCAGCAGCCTCCGCGTACTCCAAGAGACCCAGTACTTC. The full variable domain, its missing parts supplied by reference TRBV5-1 and TRBJ2-5, is KAGVTQTPRYLIKTRGQQVTLSCSPISGHRSVSWYQQTPGQGLQFLFEYFSETQRNKGNFPGRFSGRQFSNSRSEMNVSTLELGDSALYLCASSLRVLQETQYFGPGTRLLVL.

The gene calls are TRBV10-3 and TRBJ2-7, with D perhaps matching TRBD1 (5 bases). Germline loops: CDR1 ENHRY, CDR2 SYGVKD. CDR3 length equals 13 residues. The V and J ends lost 7 bases and 2 bases respectively, with 12 bases between them. CDR3 in amino acids: CAITQQETYEQYF. As DNA, the CDR3 is TGTGCCATCACCCAACAGGAAACCTACGAGCAGTACTTC.

V gene TRBV21-1 combines with J gene TRBJ2-4. TRBV21-1 is reported as a pseudogene. The CDR3 consists of 14 residues. The CDR3, as DNA: TGTGCCAGCAGCATTGGACTAGCGGAAAACATTCAGTACTTC. It translates to CASSIGLAENIQYF.

The V gene is TRBV20-1, the J gene TRBJ2-5, with D perhaps matching TRBD2 (5 bases). CDR3 size: 11 residues. Between the trimmed V and J ends, which lost 7 bases and 6 bases, there was a span of 12 bases. Germline CDR1 reads DFQATT; CDR2 reads SNEGSKA (reference sequence). The CDR3 region is CSVRTGKTQYF. The CDR3 DNA sequence: TGCAGTGTTAGGACGGGGAAGACCCAGTACTTC.

The chain couples TRBV11-2 to TRBJ1-1; no definite D call. The germline V gene has CDR1 SGHAT and CDR2 FQNNGV. V was clipped by 1 base and J by 7 bases, with 22 bases between them. The CDR3 totals 17 residues. The CDR3 sequence: CASSLVTSPGVVGEAFF. In nucleotides, the CDR3 is TGTGCCAGCAGCTTAGTGACCTCACCCGGGGTTGTTGGTGAAGCTTTCTTT.

The chain uses TRBV6-5 and TRBJ1-6; no reliable D call. This CDR3 has 14 amino acids. V was trimmed by 1 base and J by 8 bases, leaving 9 bases between them. Germline V gene lookup returns CDR1 MNHEY and CDR2 SVGAGI. CDR3 protein: CASSYLESDSPLHF. The CDR3 nucleotides read TGTGCCAGCAGTTACTTGGAGTCGGATTCACCCCTCCACTTT.

The V call is TRBV19, the J call TRBJ1-5; D is unclear. V gave up 10 bases and J gave up 7 bases, with 14 bases separating them. The germline CDR1 and CDR2 sequences are LNHDA and SQIVND (reference sequence). The CDR3 has 12 residues. The CDR3 nucleotides are TGTGCCACTCAGGAGGGATCGCAGCCCCAGCATTTT. Protein product: CATQEGSQPQHF.

This chain links TRBV28 with TRBJ2-5; the D gene is possibly TRBD2 (6 bases). Trimming left V 4 bases short and J 1 base short, with 13 bases between. The germline V gene encodes CDR1 MDHEN and CDR2 SYDVKM. This CDR3 is 15 amino acids long. The CDR3 sequence is CASSSWGETQETQYF. The DNA of the CDR3 is TGTGCCAGCAGTTCGTGGGGGGAAACCCAAGAGACCCAGTACTTC. The full variable domain, rest sourced from reference TRBV28 and TRBJ2-5, is DVKVTQSSRYLVKRTGEKVFLECVQDMDHENMFWYRQDPGLGLRLIYFSYDVKMKEKGDIPEGYSVSREKKERFSLILESASTNQTSMYLCASSSWGETQETQYFGPGTRLLVL.

This clonotype was seen only a few times. V is TRBV7-2 and J is TRBJ2-4; TRBD2 matches 9 bases. This CDR3 comprises 15 residues. CDR1 and CDR2 from the germline V gene are SGHTA and FQGNSA. The junction had 7 bases not matched to a gene; V was cut back by 2 bases and J by 8 bases. The CDR3 nucleotides are TGTGCCAGCAGCTTACCTAGCGGGAAGGGAGACATTCAGTACTTC. This encodes CASSLPSGKGDIQYF. Filled out from reference TRBV7-2 and TRBJ2-4, the complete variable domain reads GAGVSQSPSNKVTEKGKDVELRCDPISGHTALYWYRQSLGQGLEFLIYFQGNSAPDKSGLPSDRFSAERTGGSVSTLTIQRTQQEDSAVYLCASSLPSGKGDIQYFGAGTRLSVL.

This clonotype was seen more than once but under ten times. The J gene is TRBJ1-1, the V gene TRBV6-5, with D unresolved. Trimming stripped 2 bases from V and 6 bases from J, with 13 bases between. This CDR3 is built from 14 residues. The germline CDR1 and CDR2 sequences are MNHEY and SVGAGI. CDR3 sequence: CASSYGRWAAEAFF. CDR3 DNA sequence: TGTGCCAGCAGTTACGGACGGTGGGCCGCTGAAGCTTTCTTT.

This chain links TRBV5-5 with TRBJ2-3; tentative D call: TRBD2 (6 bases). This CDR3 has 15 residues. The germline gives CDR1 SGHKS, CDR2 YYEKEE (reference sequence). Trimming stripped 0 bases from V and 11 bases from J, with 19 bases between. CDR3 amino acids: CASSLAPGLSLGQYF. The CDR3 DNA reads as TGTGCCAGCAGCTTGGCTCCAGGACTATCCTTGGGGCAGTATTTT.

V usage is TRBV9 and J usage is TRBJ2-7; the match to TRBD1 covers 7 bases. Germline CDR1 and CDR2: SGDLS and YYNGEE. Trimming took 0 bases from V and 3 from J; bases not matched to a gene: 6. There are 15 residues in the CDR3. The CDR3 is CASSVEDRAIYEQYF. CDR3 DNA sequence: TGTGCCAGCAGCGTAGAAGACAGGGCAATCTACGAGCAGTACTTC. The whole variable domain, filled in from reference TRBV9 and TRBJ2-7, reads DSGVTQTPKHLITATGQRVTLRCSPRSGDLSVYWYQQSLDQGLQFLIQYYNGEERAKGNILERFSAQQFPDLHSELNLSSLELGDSALYFCASSVEDRAIYEQYFGPGTRLTVT.

There are a few counts of this clonotype. This chain joins TRBV20-1 and TRBJ2-1, with 7 bases aligning to TRBD2. CDR1 is DFQATT and CDR2 is SNEGSKA in the germline V gene (reference sequence). The length of the CDR3 is 14 residues. With V trimmed by 5 bases and J by 6 bases, 10 bases remained unmatched. The DNA for the CDR3 is TGCAGTGCTTCTAGCGGCCCACCCCTCAATGAGCAGTTCTTC. Protein sequence: CSASSGPPLNEQFF.

The chain is built from TRBV20-1 and TRBJ2-7, with TRBD2 matching over 8 bases. J lost 1 base, V lost 4 bases, and 9 bases had no gene match. The CDR3 sequence is 15 residues long. Germline V gives CDR1 DFQATT, CDR2 SNEGSKA (reference sequence). The DNA of the CDR3 is TGCAGTGCTACCCATAGCGGGAAACTATCCTACGAGCAGTACTTC. This gives the protein CSATHSGKLSYEQYF.

V gene TRBV5-1 combines with J gene TRBJ2-7, with TRBD1 matching over 8 bases. Per the germline V gene, CDR1 is SGHRS and CDR2 is YFSETQ. This CDR3 contains 14 residues. After removal of 1 base from V and 7 bases from J, the junction contained 7 bases not matched to a gene. DNA of the CDR3: TGCGCCAGCAGCTTGTTCCAGGGGGCCGAGGAGCAGTACTTC. Its translation is CASSLFQGAEEQYF.

This clonotype was seen a single time. The gene calls are TRBV5-1 and TRBJ2-1; either TRBD1 or TRBD2 may fit D (5 bases each). V was shortened by 0 bases and J by 7 bases, with 17 bases between the two germline ends. This CDR3 is built from 16 residues. Germline CDR1 SGHRS, CDR2 YFSETQ. CDR3 amino acids: CASSLGQFRDRNEQFF. Written as DNA, the CDR3 is TGCGCCAGCAGCTTGGGTCAATTCCGGGACCGAAATGAGCAGTTCTTC. Combining the CDR3 with reference TRBV5-1 and TRBJ2-1 gives the whole variable domain KAGVTQTPRYLIKTRGQQVTLSCSPISGHRSVSWYQQTPGQGLQFLFEYFSETQRNKGNFPGRFSGRQFSNSRSEMNVSTLELGDSALYLCASSLGQFRDRNEQFFGPGTRLTVL.

This sequence joins TRBV5-1 and TRBJ2-1; unclear D gene. CDR3 length: 15 residues. Looked up from germline, CDR1 is SGHRS and CDR2 is YFSETQ. Trimming pared 0 bases from V and 6 bases from J, leaving 13 bases between. CDR3 bases: TGCGCCAGCAGCTTGGTAGCCCAGCCGGGCAATGAGCAGTTCTTC. Translated, it gives CASSLVAQPGNEQFF.

Ten or more counts support this clonotype. V and J are TRBV5-1 and TRBJ2-3; no clear D gene. The CDR3 sequence is 14 residues long. The V gene's germline CDR1 is SGHRS and CDR2 YFSETQ. Trimming pared 5 bases from V and 0 bases from J, leaving 10 bases between. The CDR3 DNA reads as TGCGCCAGCAGTCCTTCCACTAGCACAGATACGCAGTATTTT. Translated: CASSPSTSTDTQYF.

This chain links TRBV24-1 with TRBJ2-7; no definite D call. V was trimmed by 3 bases and J by 2 bases, leaving 7 bases between them. The germline CDR1 and CDR2 sequences are KGHDR and SFDVKD. This CDR3 is 13 amino acids long. The CDR3, as DNA: TGTGCCACCAGTGATCCGGTAACCTACGAGCAGTACTTC. This sequence encodes CATSDPVTYEQYF.

The chain couples TRBV5-1 to TRBJ2-2; tentative D call: TRBD2 (5 bases). Trimming removed 4 bases at V and 0 bases at J, with 16 bases between. The CDR3 consists of 17 residues. Germline V gives CDR1 SGHRS, CDR2 YFSETQ. CDR3 sequence reads: CASSPLDSGTNTGELFF. The DNA for the CDR3 is TGCGCCAGCAGCCCATTAGATTCCGGGACGAACACCGGGGAGCTGTTTTTT.

The rearrangement joins TRBV4-1 to TRBJ2-5, with 9 bases identical to TRBD1. Looked up from germline, CDR1 is MGHRA and CDR2 is YSYEKL. CDR3 length: 15 amino acids. V was clipped by 1 base and J by 5 bases; unmatched bases: 5. CDR3 protein: CASSQGGQGGETQYF. As DNA, the CDR3 is TGCGCCAGCAGCCAAGGGGGACAGGGCGGCGAGACCCAGTACTTC.